This T cell receptor (beta chain) was observed in a study of CD8 T cells in ankylosing spondylitis. Study-wide points: Characteristic, it appeared, of ankylosing spondylitis blood was a TCR beta motif of fewer than 10 highly homologous variants. Reported data indicate significant enrichment of disease-linked clones within matched ankylosing spondylitis synovial fluid.

Germline V gene data show CDR1 as KGHSH and CDR2 as LQKENI. The CDR3 runs to 15 residues. Trimming removed 3 bases at V and 1 base at J, with 13 bases between. Construction of TCR beta libraries was performed using quantitative 5'-RACE with molecular barcodes. TCRdb itself ran the 5' RACE reads through MiXCR, one entry per CDR3 protein. The profile shows more than 250,000 distinct CDR3 sequences, 8% of them singletons. The sample holds a few counts of this clonotype. No antigen is known for it. This clonotype was sampled from a male donor with ankylosing spondylitis. The chain combines TRBV18 with TRBJ2-7; D unresolved. Input material: blood, either unsorted or a sorted T cell fraction (not recorded which). CDR3 region: CASSPGPSESYEQYF. The CDR3 nucleotides are TGTGCCAGCTCACCGGGCCCTTCGGAGTCCTACGAGCAGTACTTC.